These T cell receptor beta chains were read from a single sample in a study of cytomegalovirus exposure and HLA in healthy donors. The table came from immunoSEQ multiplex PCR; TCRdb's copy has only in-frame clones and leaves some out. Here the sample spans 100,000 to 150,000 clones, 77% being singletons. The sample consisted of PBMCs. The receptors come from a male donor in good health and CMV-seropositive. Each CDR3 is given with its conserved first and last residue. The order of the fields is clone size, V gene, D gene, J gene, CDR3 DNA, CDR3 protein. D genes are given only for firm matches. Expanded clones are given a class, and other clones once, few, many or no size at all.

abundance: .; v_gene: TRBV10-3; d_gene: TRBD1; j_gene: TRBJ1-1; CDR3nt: TGTGCCATCAGTGGGGGGACAGGGGCCCCTGGACGCGCTTTCTTT; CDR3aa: CAISGGTGAPGRAFF
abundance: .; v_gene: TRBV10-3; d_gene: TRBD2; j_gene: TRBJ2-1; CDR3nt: TGTGCCATCAGTGAAGGACTAGCGGGAGGGCCGAGCTCCTACAATGAGCAGTTCTTC; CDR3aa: CAISEGLAGGPSSYNEQFF
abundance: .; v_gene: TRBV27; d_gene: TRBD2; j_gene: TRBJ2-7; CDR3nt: TGTGCCAGCAGTCCAGGACTAGCGGGAGGGCCTTACGAGCAGTACTTC; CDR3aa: CASSPGLAGGPYEQYF
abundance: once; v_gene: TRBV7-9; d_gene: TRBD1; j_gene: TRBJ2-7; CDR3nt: TGTGCCAGCAGTCGGGACAGGGGGCAGTTCTACGAGCAGTACTTC; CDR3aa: CASSRDRGQFYEQYF
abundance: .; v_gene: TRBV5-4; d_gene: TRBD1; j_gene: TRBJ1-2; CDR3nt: TGTGCCAGCAGCTTCCCGGGACAGGGGGCGGTTGGCTACACCTTC; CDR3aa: CASSFPGQGAVGYTF
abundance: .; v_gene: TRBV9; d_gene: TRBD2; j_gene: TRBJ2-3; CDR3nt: TGTGCCAGCAGCGTACCCACTAGCGGGAGAGCCACAGATACGCAGTATTTT; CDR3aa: CASSVPTSGRATDTQYF
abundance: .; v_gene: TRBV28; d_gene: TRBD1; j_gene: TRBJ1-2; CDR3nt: TGTGCCAGCAGTTTAGGCGACAGGGGTATGAGGGGCTACACCTTC; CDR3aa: CASSLGDRGMRGYTF
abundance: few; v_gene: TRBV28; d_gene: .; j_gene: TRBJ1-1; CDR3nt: TGTGCCAGCAGCGACTACAGGGTAACGGCTGAAGCTTTCTTT; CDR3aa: CASSDYRVTAEAFF
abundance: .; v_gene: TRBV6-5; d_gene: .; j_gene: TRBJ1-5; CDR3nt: TGTGCCAGCAGTCTGGGCCTCAATCAGCCCCAGCATTTT; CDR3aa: CASSLGLNQPQHF
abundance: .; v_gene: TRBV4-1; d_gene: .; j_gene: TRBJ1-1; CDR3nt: TGCGCCAGCAGCCAAGCTAACAGGGTAGGAAGGACTGAAGCTTTCTTT; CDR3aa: CASSQANRVGRTEAFF
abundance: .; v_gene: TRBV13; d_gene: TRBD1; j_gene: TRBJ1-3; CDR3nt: TGTGCCAGCAGCTTCGGGACAGGGTCTGGAAACACCATATATTTT; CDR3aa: CASSFGTGSGNTIYF
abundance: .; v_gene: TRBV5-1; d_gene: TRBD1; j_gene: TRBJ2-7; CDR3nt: TGCGCCAGCAGCCTTGCTGGGACAGGGACCTACGAGCAGTACTTC; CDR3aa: CASSLAGTGTYEQYF
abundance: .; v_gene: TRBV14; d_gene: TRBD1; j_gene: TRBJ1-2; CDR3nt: TGTGCCAGCAGCCAAGATACGACAGGGAGGAGCGGCTACACCTTC; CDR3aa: CASSQDTTGRSGYTF
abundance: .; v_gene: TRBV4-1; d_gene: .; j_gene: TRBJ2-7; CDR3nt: TGCGCCAGCAGCCAAGAGGCCACTAGCCGGTTGAGTCTGTACTTC; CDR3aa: CASSQEATSRLSLYF
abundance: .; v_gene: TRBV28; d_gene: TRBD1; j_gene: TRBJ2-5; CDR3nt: TGTGCCAGCAGTATCCCTACTCCGGGACAGCAAGAGACCCAGTACTTC; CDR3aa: CASSIPTPGQQETQYF
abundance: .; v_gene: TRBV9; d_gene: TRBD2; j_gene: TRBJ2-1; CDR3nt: TGTGCCAGCAGCGTAGACCCAGCGGGGGGGCTAGGGAATGAGCAGTTCTTC; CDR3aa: CASSVDPAGGLGNEQFF
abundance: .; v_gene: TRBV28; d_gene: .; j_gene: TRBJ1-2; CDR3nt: TGTGCCAGCAGTACAGGCTATGGCTACACCTTC; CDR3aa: CASSTGYGYTF
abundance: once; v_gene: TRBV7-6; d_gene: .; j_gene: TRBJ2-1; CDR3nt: TGTGCCAGCAGGGGCAGGGATGAGCAGTTCTTC; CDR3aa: CASRGRDEQFF
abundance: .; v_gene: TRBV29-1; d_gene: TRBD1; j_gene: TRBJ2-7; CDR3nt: TGCAGCGTCGAACTATTCCCCGGGACAGGGGGGTACGAGCAGTACTTC; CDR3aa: CSVELFPGTGGYEQYF
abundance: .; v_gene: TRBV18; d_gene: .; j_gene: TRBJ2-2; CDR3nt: TGTGCCAGCTCACCCCAGACATGGACCGGGGAGCTGTTTTTT; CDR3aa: CASSPQTWTGELFF